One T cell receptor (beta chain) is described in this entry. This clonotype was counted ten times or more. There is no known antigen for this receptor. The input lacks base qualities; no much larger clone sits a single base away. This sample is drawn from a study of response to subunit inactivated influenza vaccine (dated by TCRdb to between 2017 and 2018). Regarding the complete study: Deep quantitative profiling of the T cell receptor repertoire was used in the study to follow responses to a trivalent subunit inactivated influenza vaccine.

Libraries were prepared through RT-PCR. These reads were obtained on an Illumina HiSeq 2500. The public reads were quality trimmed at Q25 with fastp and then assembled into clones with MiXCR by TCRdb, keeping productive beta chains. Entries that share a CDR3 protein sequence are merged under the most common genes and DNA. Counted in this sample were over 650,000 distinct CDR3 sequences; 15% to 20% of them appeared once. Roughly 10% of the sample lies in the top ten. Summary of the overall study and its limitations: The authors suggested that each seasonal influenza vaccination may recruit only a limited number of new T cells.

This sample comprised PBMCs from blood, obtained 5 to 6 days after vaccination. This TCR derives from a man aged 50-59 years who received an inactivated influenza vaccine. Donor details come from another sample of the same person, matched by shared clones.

The CDR3 here reads CASSLGPSYREQYF. The bases are TGTGCCAGCAGCTTAGGACCCTCCTACCGCGAGCAGTACTTC. The chain employs TRBV7-6 and TRBJ2-7; the D gene cannot be named for sure. Inclusive of the bounding cysteine and phenylalanine, the CDR3 is 14 residues long. The kept DNA is CDR3 alone, 42 bases in frame from the first base. CDR1 and CDR2, per the germline V gene, are SGHVS and FNYEAQ. Relative to germline, V is 1 base shorter and J is 6 bases shorter, with 13 bases between their ends.